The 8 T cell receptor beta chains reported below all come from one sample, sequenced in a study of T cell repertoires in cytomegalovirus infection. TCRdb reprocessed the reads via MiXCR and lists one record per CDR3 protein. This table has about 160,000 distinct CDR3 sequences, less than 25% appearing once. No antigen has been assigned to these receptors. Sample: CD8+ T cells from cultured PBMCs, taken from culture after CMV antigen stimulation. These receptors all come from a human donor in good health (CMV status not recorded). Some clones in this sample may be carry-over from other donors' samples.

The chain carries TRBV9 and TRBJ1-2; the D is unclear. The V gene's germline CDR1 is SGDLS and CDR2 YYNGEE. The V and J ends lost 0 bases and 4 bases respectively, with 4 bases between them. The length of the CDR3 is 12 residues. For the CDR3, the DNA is TGTGCCAGCAGCGTAGATACCTATGGCTACACCTTC. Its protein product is CASSVDTYGYTF.

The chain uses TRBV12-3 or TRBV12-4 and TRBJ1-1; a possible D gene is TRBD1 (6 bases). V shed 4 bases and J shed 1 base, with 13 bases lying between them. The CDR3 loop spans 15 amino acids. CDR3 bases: TGTGCCAGCAGTTACAGGGTGGGAGGGAACACTGAAGCTTTCTTT. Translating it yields CASSYRVGGNTEAFF.

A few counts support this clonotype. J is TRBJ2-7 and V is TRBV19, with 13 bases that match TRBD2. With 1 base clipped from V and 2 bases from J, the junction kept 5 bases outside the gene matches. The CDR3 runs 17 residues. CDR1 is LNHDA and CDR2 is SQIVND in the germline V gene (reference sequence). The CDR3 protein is CASSIGGLAGPAYEQYF. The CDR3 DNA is TGTGCCAGTAGTATAGGGGGACTAGCGGGACCTGCCTACGAGCAGTACTTC.

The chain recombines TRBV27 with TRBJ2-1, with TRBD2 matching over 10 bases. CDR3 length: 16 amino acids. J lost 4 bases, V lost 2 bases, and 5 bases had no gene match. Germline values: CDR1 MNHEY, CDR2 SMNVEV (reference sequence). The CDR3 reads CASSLPTSGTYNEQFF. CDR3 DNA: TGTGCCAGCAGTTTACCCACTAGCGGGACTTACAATGAGCAGTTCTTC.

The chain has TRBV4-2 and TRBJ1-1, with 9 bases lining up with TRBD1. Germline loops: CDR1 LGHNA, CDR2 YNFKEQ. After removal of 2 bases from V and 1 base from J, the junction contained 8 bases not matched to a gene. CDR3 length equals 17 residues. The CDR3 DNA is TGTGCCAGCAGCCAACCAACTCCGGGACAGGGGAACACTGAAGCTTTCTTT. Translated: CASSQPTPGQGNTEAFF.

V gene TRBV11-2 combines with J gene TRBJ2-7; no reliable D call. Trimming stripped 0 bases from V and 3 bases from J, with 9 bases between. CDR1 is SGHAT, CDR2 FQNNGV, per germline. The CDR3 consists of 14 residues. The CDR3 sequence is CASSLEGMRYEQYF. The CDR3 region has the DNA TGTGCCAGCAGCTTAGAGGGCATGCGCTACGAGCAGTACTTC.

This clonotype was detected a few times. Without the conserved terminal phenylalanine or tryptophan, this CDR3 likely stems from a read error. The CDR3 protein is CASSLDRDAQFI. CDR3 DNA sequence: TGTGCCAGCAGCTTAGACAGAGATGCGCAGTTCATC. The chain employs TRBV7-6 and TRBJ2-1; D not resolved. This CDR3 is 12 amino acids long. Germline values: CDR1 SGHVS, CDR2 FNYEAQ. Trimming left V 1 base short and J 12 bases short, with 10 bases between.

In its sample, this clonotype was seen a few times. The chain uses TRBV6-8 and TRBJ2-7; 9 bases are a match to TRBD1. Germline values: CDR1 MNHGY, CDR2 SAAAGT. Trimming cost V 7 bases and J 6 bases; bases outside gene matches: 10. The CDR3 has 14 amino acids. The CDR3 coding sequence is TGTGCCAGCACCCTCCCCGGGACAGGGAGCGAGCAGTACTTC. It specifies CASTLPGTGSEQYF.